This TCR beta chain was documented in a study of OX40 agonist ivuxolimab in advanced cancers. Using immunoSEQ multiplex PCR, the repertoire was profiled, and TCRdb retains in-frame clones only, with some absent. The repertoire holds under 100,000 clones, with over 80% as singletons. Germline V gene data show CDR1 as SGDLS and CDR2 as YYNGEE. V lost 3 bases to trimming and J lost 1 base, with 11 bases between them. CDR3 length: 15 amino acids. This clone showed up just once. The source of this sequence is an adult with an advanced solid tumor such as melanoma, head and neck, liver or kidney cancer. The material sequenced was CD4+ or CD8+ T cells sorted from blood, taken in a trial of the OX40 agonist ivuxolimab. The V gene is TRBV9, the J gene TRBJ1-5; a possible D gene is TRBD1 (6 bases). The CDR3 is CASSDQQGSNQPQHF. CDR3 in DNA: TGTGCCAGCAGCGACCAACAGGGAAGCAATCAGCCCCAGCATTTT.